Presented here are 21 T cell receptor beta chains from one specimen sequenced in a study of CD8+ T cells in alopecia areata. Sequencing templates came from extracted RNA that was reverse transcribed into cDNA. Generated by immunoSEQ multiplex PCR, the TCRdb table keeps only in-frame clones and is missing some. This sample has around 290,000 clones, with roughly 64% found just once. Specified treatment: oral pan-JAK inhibitor, 5-10 mg twice daily. Sequenced material: CD4+ T cells sorted from blood, taken at week 24, from a patient treated with tofacitinib. The receptors originated from a human donor with alopecia areata.

A few counts support this clone. The chain recombines TRBV5-8 with TRBJ2-4; D unresolved. Germline CDR1 and CDR2: SGHTS and YDEGEE. V was shortened by 0 bases and J by 11 bases, with 15 bases between the two germline ends. This CDR3 comprises 14 residues. CDR3 amino acids: CASSLGLPPRVQYF. Written as DNA, the CDR3 is TGTGCCAGCAGCTTGGGGCTCCCCCCACGGGTTCAGTACTTC.

The chain has TRBV4-2 and TRBJ2-5, with D perhaps matching TRBD1 or TRBD2 (5 bases each). The V end lost 0 bases, the J end lost 11 bases, and 19 bases lay between the germline ends. The CDR3 consists of 15 residues. CDR1 and CDR2 from the germline V gene are LGHNA and YNFKEQ. The DNA for the CDR3 is TGTGCCAGCAGCCAAGACCCGGGACCAAGGCAATCACAGTACTTC. The encoded protein is CASSQDPGPRQSQYF.

This clone occurred a few times. The chain recombines TRBV28 with TRBJ2-7; D is uncertain. The CDR3 consists of 12 residues. Trimming pared 6 bases from V and 3 bases from J, leaving 9 bases between. In germline, CDR1 is MDHEN, CDR2 SYDVKM. CDR3 region: CASRTPGYEQYF. In DNA, the CDR3 is TGTGCCAGCAGGACTCCTGGCTACGAGCAGTACTTC.

This rearrangement joins TRBV5-6 to TRBJ1-2; D possibly corresponds to TRBD1 (6 bases). Trimming removed 2 bases from V and 2 bases from J, with 7 bases in between. Germline V gives CDR1 SGHDT, CDR2 YYEEEE. The CDR3 length is 13 residues. CDR3 sequence (DNA): TGTGCCAGCAGCTTCGACAGGAACTATGGCTACACCTTC. It translates to CASSFDRNYGYTF.

A word on this clone: This sample also contains other DNA sequences that code for the same CDR3. This rearrangement joins TRBV25-1 to TRBJ1-2; D remains unclear. Trimming removed 2 bases from V and 0 bases from J, with 7 bases in between. Looked up from germline, CDR1 is MGHDK and CDR2 is SYGVNS. This CDR3 contains 14 residues. CDR3 in amino acids: CASSEVGTNYGYTF. The CDR3, as DNA: TGTGCCAGCAGTGAAGTCGGGACTAACTATGGCTACACCTTC.

The chain joins TRBV30 to TRBJ2-1, with TRBD2 matching 12 bases. CDR1 is GTSNPN and CDR2 is SVGIG in the germline V gene (reference sequence). V lost 5 bases, J lost 7 bases, and 6 bases stayed unmatched. The length of the CDR3 is 14 residues. In DNA form, the CDR3 reads TGTGCCTGGGCTAGCGGGGGGGCGCGGAATGAGCAGTTCTTC. This translates into CAWASGGARNEQFF. The full variable domain, with the rest looked up from reference TRBV30 and TRBJ2-1, is SQTIHQWPATLVQPVGSPLSLECTVEGTSNPNLYWYRQAAGRGLQLLFYSVGIGQISSEVPQNLSASRPQDRQFILSSKKLLLSDSGFYLCAWASGGARNEQFFGPGTRLTVL.

This clone was counted only a few times. The chain joins TRBV29-1 to TRBJ2-1; D tentatively reads TRBD1 or TRBD2 (5 bases each). The length of the CDR3 is 16 residues. Trimming pared 4 bases from V and 1 base from J, leaving 17 bases between. The germline CDR1 and CDR2 sequences are SQVTM and ANQGSEA. In DNA form, the CDR3 reads TGCAGCGTTGGAGCCAGAGGGGCCAGGTCCTACAATGAGCAGTTCTTC. This translates into CSVGARGARSYNEQFF.

The rearrangement uses TRBV5-4 and TRBJ2-3; 13 nucleotides match TRBD2. CDR3 length: 17 amino acids. The germline CDR1 and CDR2 sequences are SGHNT and YYREEE (reference sequence). V lost 2 bases and J lost 6; bases outside the gene matches: 9. CDR3 in DNA: TGTGCCAGCAGCTTCCGACTAGCGGGGGGCCTCGGGGATACGCAGTATTTT. Translation gives CASSFRLAGGLGDTQYF.

The chain combines TRBV9 with TRBJ2-3, with D perhaps matching TRBD2 (6 bases). The CDR3 consists of 14 residues. Germline V CDR1 and CDR2: SGDLS, YYNGEE. Trimming stripped 0 bases from V and 6 bases from J, with 11 bases between. In DNA form, the CDR3 reads TGTGCCAGCAGCGTAGCTGAGGCGGGGGATACGCAGTATTTT. The encoded protein is CASSVAEAGDTQYF.

This clone was counted only a few times. The rearrangement joins TRBV7-9 to TRBJ2-1; no clear D. Germline CDR1 and CDR2: SEHNR and FQNEAQ (reference sequence). The CDR3 length is 12 residues. V was pared by 5 bases and J by 9 bases, with 11 bases between. In DNA form, the CDR3 reads TGTGCCAGCAGCCCCGAAGGACCTGAGCAGTTCTTC. Residues: CASSPEGPEQFF.

This sequence joins TRBV10-3 and TRBJ2-7; tentative D call: TRBD2 (6 bases). This CDR3 has 13 amino acids. V was clipped by 10 bases and J by 4 bases, with 17 bases between them. Germline assignment: CDR1 ENHRY and CDR2 SYGVKD. The CDR3 region is CATGGGKGYEQYF. DNA of the CDR3: TGTGCCACCGGAGGAGGGAAAGGGTACGAGCAGTACTTC.

This clone came up a few times. The J gene is TRBJ2-7, the V gene TRBV6-1, with 11 bases identical to TRBD1. Trimming at V came to 4 bases and at J to 7 bases, leaving 15 bases not matched to a gene. The germline gives CDR1 MNHNS, CDR2 SASEGT. This CDR3 region has 17 residues. CDR3 protein: CASSVDRGHPTVREQYF. For the CDR3, the DNA is TGTGCCAGCAGTGTGGACAGGGGGCATCCGACGGTGAGGGAGCAGTACTTC.

Only a few counts were recorded for this clone. The chain employs TRBV5-1 and TRBJ2-1; 9 bases map to TRBD1. J was trimmed by 1 base and V by 4 bases; bases with no gene match: 6. Germline values: CDR1 SGHRS, CDR2 YFSETQ. This CDR3 spans 16 amino acids. CDR3 in amino acids: CASSGTGTGSYNEQFF. The CDR3 DNA sequence: TGCGCCAGCAGCGGCACCGGGACAGGGTCCTACAATGAGCAGTTCTTC.

This chain joins TRBV2 and TRBJ1-4; D gene unclear. The CDR3 consists of 14 residues. The germline V gene encodes CDR1 SNHLY and CDR2 FYNNEI. The germline V and J ends were trimmed by 6 bases and 8 bases, with 16 bases remaining between them. The CDR3 nucleotides read TGTGCCAGCAGCGAACGGGAGTTGGGGGAAAAACTGTTTTTT. Encoded protein: CASSERELGEKLFF.

This clone was observed a handful of times. V and J are TRBV11-1 and TRBJ2-3; TRBD1 aligns across 7 bases. The CDR3 sequence is 14 residues long. CDR1 is SGHAT, CDR2 FQDESV, per germline (reference sequence). The V gene end was trimmed by 5 bases and the J gene end by 0 bases; junction bases not matched to a gene: 2. CDR3 DNA: TGTGCCAGCAGCAGGACAGGTAGCACAGATACGCAGTATTTT. Translated: CASSRTGSTDTQYF.

This clone turned up a few times. The genes are TRBV29-1 and TRBJ2-5; 9 bases match TRBD2. From germline, CDR1 is SQVTM and CDR2 ANQGSEA. There are 15 residues in the CDR3. The trim removed 4 bases at V and 5 bases at J, leaving 11 bases unmatched. The DNA of the CDR3 is TGCAGCGTTGTAGGAGAAGCGGGGGGTTTGGAGACCCAGTACTTC. This codes for CSVVGEAGGLETQYF. Complete variable domain (other parts from reference TRBV29-1 and TRBJ2-5): SAVISQKPSRDICQRGTSLTIQCQVDSQVTMMFWYRQQPGQSLTLIATANQGSEATYESGFVIDKFPISRPNLTFSTLTVSNMSPEDSSIYLCSVVGEAGGLETQYFGPGTRLLVL.

The V gene is TRBV30, the J gene TRBJ1-1; no definite D call. V lost 3 bases and J 5 bases, leaving 13 bases between the germline ends. CDR3 size: 13 residues. Germline V gene data show CDR1 as GTSNPN and CDR2 as SVGIG (reference sequence). The CDR3 protein is CAWRKLGGTEAFF. The DNA for the CDR3 is TGTGCCTGGAGGAAACTAGGTGGGACTGAAGCTTTCTTT.

This chain connects TRBV19 to TRBJ1-1, with a weak D call TRBD1 (5 bases). The germline gives CDR1 LNHDA, CDR2 SQIVND (reference sequence). With 8 bases removed from V and 0 bases from J, the gap between germline ends came to 13 bases. The CDR3 loop spans 14 amino acids. The CDR3: CASQPGPMNTEAFF. CDR3 sequence (DNA): TGTGCCAGTCAACCGGGACCGATGAACACTGAAGCTTTCTTT. The full variable domain, with the rest looked up from reference TRBV19 and TRBJ1-1, is DGGITQSPKYLFRKEGQNVTLSCEQNLNHDAMYWYRQDPGQGLRLIYYSQIVNDFQKGDIAEGYSVSREKKESFPLTVTSAQKNPTAFYLCASQPGPMNTEAFFGQGTRLTVV.

The chain combines TRBV4-1 with TRBJ2-3; the D is unclear. The germline V gene has CDR1 MGHRA and CDR2 YSYEKL. The CDR3 runs to 16 residues. V was trimmed by 8 bases and J by 2 bases, leaving 20 bases between them. The CDR3 bases are TGCGCCAGCGGAAAGGCGTCCTTCTCCAACACAGATACGCAGTATTTT. This sequence encodes CASGKASFSNTDTQYF.

This clone was observed many times. This chain uses TRBV18 with TRBJ2-7, with D hard to call. The V gene's germline CDR1 is KGHSH and CDR2 LQKENI. The CDR3 loop spans 12 amino acids. V gave up 5 bases and J gave up 3 bases, with 8 bases separating them. The chain's CDR3 is CASSALLYEQYF. Here the CDR3 DNA reads TGTGCCAGCTCAGCTCTCCTCTACGAGCAGTACTTC.

The chain has TRBV29-1 and TRBJ2-7; D unresolved. V lost 3 bases and J lost 5, with 17 bases in between. This CDR3 is built from 14 residues. Germline-derived CDR1 and CDR2 are SQVTM and ANQGSEA. The CDR3 loop is CSVDRVPHHNEQYF. Written as DNA, the CDR3 is TGCAGCGTTGACCGGGTCCCGCATCACAACGAGCAGTACTTC.